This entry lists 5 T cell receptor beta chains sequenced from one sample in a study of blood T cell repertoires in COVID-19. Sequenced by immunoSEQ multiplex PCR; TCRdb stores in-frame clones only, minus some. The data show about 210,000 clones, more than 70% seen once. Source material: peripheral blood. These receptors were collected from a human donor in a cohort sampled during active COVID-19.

CDR3 coding DNA: TGTGCCAGCAGCCCCCCGGGACTAGCCACGTCCGCCGGGGAGCTGTTTTTT. It codes for CASSPPGLATSAGELFF. The chain recombines TRBV5-4 with TRBJ2-2, with 9 bases that match TRBD2. The CDR3 is 17 residues long. V lost 4 bases to trimming and J lost 6 bases; unmatched junction nucleotides: 13. The germline gives CDR1 SGHNT, CDR2 YYREEE (reference sequence). The variable domain in full, with the rest retrieved from reference TRBV5-4 and TRBJ2-2, is ETGVTQSPTHLIKTRGQQVTLRCSSQSGHNTVSWYQQALGQGPQFIFQYYREEENGRGNFPPRFSGLQFPNYSSELNVNALELDDSALYLCASSPPGLATSAGELFFGEGSRLTVL.

CDR3 DNA: TGTGCCATCAGTGCCCGACTAGCCGATGAGCAGTTCTTC. It yields the protein CAISARLADEQFF. The rearrangement links TRBV10-3 to TRBJ2-1, with 7 bases matching TRBD2. Germline V gives CDR1 ENHRY, CDR2 SYGVKD. V was pared by 4 bases and J by 8 bases, with 5 bases of the junction left unmatched. The CDR3 is 13 residues long.

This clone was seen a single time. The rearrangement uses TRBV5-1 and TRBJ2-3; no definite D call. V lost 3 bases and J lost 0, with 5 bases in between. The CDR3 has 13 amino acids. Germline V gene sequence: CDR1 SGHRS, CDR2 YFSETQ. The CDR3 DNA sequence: TGCGCCAGCAGCTCTCTTAGCACAGATACGCAGTATTTT. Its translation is CASSSLSTDTQYF.

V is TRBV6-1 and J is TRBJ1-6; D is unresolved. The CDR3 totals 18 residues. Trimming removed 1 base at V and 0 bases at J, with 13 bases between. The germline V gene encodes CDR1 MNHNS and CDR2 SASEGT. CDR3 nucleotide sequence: TGTGCCAGCAGTGAAGGGACTCAGAGGAGCTCCTATAATTCACCCCTCCACTTT. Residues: CASSEGTQRSSYNSPLHF.

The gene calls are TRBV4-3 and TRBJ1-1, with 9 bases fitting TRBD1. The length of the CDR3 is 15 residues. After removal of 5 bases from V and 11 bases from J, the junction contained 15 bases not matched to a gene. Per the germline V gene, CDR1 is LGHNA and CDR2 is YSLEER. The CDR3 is CASSIRDRAPRRAFF. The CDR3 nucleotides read TGCGCCAGCAGCATACGGGACAGGGCGCCTCGTCGGGCTTTCTTT.